The 4 T cell receptor beta chains given below trace back to one sample, sequenced in a study of blood T cell repertoires in COVID-19. Generated by immunoSEQ multiplex PCR, the TCRdb table keeps only in-frame clones and is missing some. The sample consists of roughly 74,000 clones, approximately 85% of them appearing once. Sequencing was performed on peripheral blood. The receptors derive from a man in his 70s with acute or convalescent COVID-19.

This clone appeared a single time. V is TRBV19 and J is TRBJ2-5; 7 nucleotides agree with TRBD1. CDR3 size: 16 residues. The V and J ends lost 6 bases and 5 bases, in that order; junction bases with no gene match: 15. Per the germline V gene, CDR1 is LNHDA and CDR2 is SQIVND (reference sequence). CDR3 DNA: TGTGCCAGTAGCCGGGCCGGGACAGCTTCTGGGGAGACCCAGTACTTC. Protein product: CASSRAGTASGETQYF.

The chain has TRBV28 and TRBJ2-3; TRBD2 might be the D (5 bases). CDR3 length: 15 residues. Trimming stripped 3 bases from V and 4 bases from J, with 14 bases between. From germline, CDR1 is MDHEN and CDR2 SYDVKM. CDR3 bases: TGTGCCAGCAGTTTTTTCAGACGCGGGTCAGATACGCAGTATTTT. Protein: CASSFFRRGSDTQYF.

The chain carries TRBV5-1 and TRBJ1-5; 7 bases agree with TRBD1. The CDR3 is 14 amino acids. With V trimmed by 4 bases and J by 4 bases, 5 bases remained unmatched. Looked up from germline, CDR1 is SGHRS and CDR2 is YFSETQ. CDR3 DNA sequence: TGCGCCAGCAGCCCAGGGACAGAAAATCAGCCCCAGCATTTT. This encodes CASSPGTENQPQHF.

The rearrangement joins TRBV18 to TRBJ1-1; 7 nucleotides line up with TRBD1. The V and J ends lost 3 bases and 4 bases, in that order; junction bases with no gene match: 5. CDR1 and CDR2 from the germline V gene are KGHSH and LQKENI. CDR3 length: 14 amino acids. As DNA, the CDR3 is TGTGCCAGCTCACCTCCGACAGGGCGCACTGAAGCTTTCTTT. This encodes CASSPPTGRTEAFF.